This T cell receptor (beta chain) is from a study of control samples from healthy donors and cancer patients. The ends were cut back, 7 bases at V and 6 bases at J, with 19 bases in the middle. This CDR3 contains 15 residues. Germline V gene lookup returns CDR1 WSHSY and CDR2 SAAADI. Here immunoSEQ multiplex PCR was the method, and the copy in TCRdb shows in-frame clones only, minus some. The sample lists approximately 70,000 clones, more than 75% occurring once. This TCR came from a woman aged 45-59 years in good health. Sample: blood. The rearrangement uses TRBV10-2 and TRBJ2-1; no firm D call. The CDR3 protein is CASTQSRPGTNEQFF. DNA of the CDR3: TGCGCCAGCACTCAATCCCGCCCGGGTACCAATGAGCAGTTCTTC.